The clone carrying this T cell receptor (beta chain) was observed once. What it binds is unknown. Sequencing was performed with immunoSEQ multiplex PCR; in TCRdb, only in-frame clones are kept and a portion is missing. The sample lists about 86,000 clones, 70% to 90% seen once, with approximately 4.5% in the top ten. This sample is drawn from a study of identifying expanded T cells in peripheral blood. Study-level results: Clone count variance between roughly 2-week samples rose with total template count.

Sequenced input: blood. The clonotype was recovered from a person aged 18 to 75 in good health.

In DNA, the CDR3 is TGTGCCAGCAGACAGGGTCCTTCCTACAATGAGCAGTTCTTC. This sequence encodes CASRQGPSYNEQFF. V and J are TRBV6-1 and TRBJ2-1, with TRBD1 as a possible D gene (6 bases). This CDR3 spans 14 amino acids. Germline V gene data show CDR1 as MNHNS and CDR2 as SASEGT. The germline V and J ends were trimmed by 6 bases and 1 base, with 10 bases remaining between them.